This TCR beta chain emerged from a study of T cells in Graves' hyperthyroidism and ophthalmopathy. What was amplified from RNA transcripts were TCR beta CDR3 regions. The TCR CDR3 first-round RT-PCR relied on the HTBI primer set. TCRdb fed the multiplex PCR reads into MiXCR, producing one record per CDR3 protein. The table lists about half a million distinct CDR3 sequences, 15% to 20% of them singletons. This CDR3 is 13 amino acids long. CDR1 and CDR2 from the germline V gene are MNHEY and SVGEGT. V gave up 7 bases and J gave up 4 bases, with 13 bases separating them. The source of this sequence is a woman in her 30s with Graves' ophthalmopathy. The chain recombines TRBV6-2 or TRBV6-3 with TRBJ2-5, with no clear D. What was sequenced was blood. CDR3 DNA: TGTGCCAGCACAACGGAACCCCGAGAGACCCAGTACTTC. Its protein is CASTTEPRETQYF.